The following is a T cell receptor (beta chain) sequence with its context. It lacks a known antigen. For each CD8+ T cell subset, flow sorting was done in triplicate, and 310,000 or so cells per subset went directly into RLT lysis buffer. To exclude memory contaminants, naive CD8+ T cells were stringently defined as CD45RO-CCR7+CD27+CD95-. Standard density gradient centrifugation was used to isolate peripheral blood mononuclear cells from buffy coats. Naive CXCR3-negative and CXCR3-positive CD8+ T cells were flow-sorted on a FACSAria III. Total RNA was extracted from sorted cells using an RNeasy Mini Kit. This record comes from a study of CXCR3-negative and CXCR3-positive naive CD8 T cells (dated by TCRdb to between 2018 and 2020). For the wider study: In total, approximately 140 million TRB reads were obtained, which works out to roughly 1.5 +/- 0.3 million reads per library. TRBV-TRBJ cluster analysis included naive subsets from several donors and memory cells from 3 donors. Diversity and physicochemical repertoire analyses covered roughly ten donors pooled from two independent experiments.

Reads for this sample came from a NextSeq 550. The Human TCR Profiling Kit (MiLaboratory) was used to prepare UMI-labeled 5' RACE TRB cDNA libraries. cDNA synthesis used the entire amount of extracted RNA, and PCR amplification then used the entire amount of cDNA produced. Libraries were prepared in parallel with an identical number of PCR cycles. Regarding the original processing steps: About 49,000 +/- 11,000 unique UMI-labeled TRB cDNA molecules per library were extracted with MIGEC and MiXCR, with at least two reads per UMI required. On average, each library contained about 40,000 +/- 10,000 functional in-frame TRB CDR3 nucleotide clonotypes without stop codons. After downsampling to 5000 UMI-labeled TRB molecules per sample, diversity metrics such as normalized Shannon-Wiener and Chao1 were calculated in VDJtools. VDJtools computed clonotype-size-weighted physicochemical properties of the central five CDR3 residues: interaction energy, strength, volume and Kidera factor 4. After TCRdb reprocessed the reads, each CDR3 protein sequence was kept as one row, without DNA. The V and J calls come from TCRdb's annotation, not from the publication. This sample's table has entries for about 53,000 distinct CDR3 sequences. The ten largest clones take up around 0.4% of the sample.

The full study reports these points: Because surface CD5, which is linked to self-reactivity in mice, was comparable between the naive subsets, TCR interaction strength was also inferred from the physicochemical properties of TRB CDR3s. Similar TRBV-TRBJ usage was shown by naive CXCR3-negative and CXCR3-positive cells from the same donor, whereas distinct patterns were shown by memory cells. Compared with CXCR3-negative naive cells, CXCR3-positive naive cells had TRB CDR3s with higher hydrophobicity (lower Kidera factor 4), lower energy, and higher strength and volume indices. Freshly isolated PBMCs were used for most assays because CXCR3 expression partially decreased after cryopreservation. Comparably high repertoire diversity was found in both naive subsets, whereas much lower repertoire diversity was found in memory CD8+ T cells.

From cysteine to phenylalanine, the CDR3 is 13 amino acids long. No DNA is listed. The germline V gene yields SGHNT for CDR1 and YENEEA for CDR2. This receptor was taken from a human donor in good health. Some clones in this sample may be carry-over from other donors' samples. The sequenced sample consisted of naive CXCR3- CD8+ T cells from blood. This specimen's cell subset or site label, per the study, means: CD45RO-CCR7+CD27+CD95- naive CD8+ T cells lacking CXCR3 (TNR3-). The V and J segments used are TRBV11-3 and TRBJ2-7; no DNA is available, so the TRBD1 call from TCRdb remains unchecked. The CDR3 corresponds to CASSLRTAYEQYF.